A selection of T cell receptor beta chains follows, all from one sample in a study of cytomegalovirus exposure and HLA in healthy donors. TCRdb keeps only in-frame clones here, not all; method: immunoSEQ multiplex PCR. Among 100,000 to 120,000 clones, around 86% were seen once, and the ten largest hold 4%. What was sequenced was PBMCs. The receptors derive from a woman aged 18-29 years in good health and CMV-seropositive. CDR3s include the opening cysteine and the closing phenylalanine or tryptophan. The D gene is left open where the match is weak. Clone size, where shown, is once, few, many, or a class for clones that have expanded.

V	length	D	size	J	DNA	CDR3
TRBV7-3	13	NA	NA	TRBJ2-2	TGTGCCAGCAGCTTAAGTTTATCTGGGGAGCTGTTTTTT	CASSLSLSGELFF
TRBV28	17	TRBD2	NA	TRBJ2-7	TGTGCCAGCAGTTTGGGGACTAGCGGGGATTTAACCTACGAGCAGTACTTC	CASSLGTSGDLTYEQYF
TRBV11-3	15	NA	NA	TRBJ2-2	TGTGCCAGCAGCTTAGATGGAGGACGCTATGTCCAGCTGTTTTTT	CASSLDGGRYVQLFF
TRBV5-1	16	TRBD2	once	TRBJ2-1	TGCGCCAGCAGCGGCCTAGCGGGAGGCACGAGTAATGAGCAGTTCTTC	CASSGLAGGTSNEQFF
TRBV28	14	TRBD1	NA	TRBJ2-2	TGTGCCAGCTGGGGACAGCTGTTATACGGGGAGCTGTTTTTT	CASWGQLLYGELFF
TRBV6-4	14	NA	NA	TRBJ1-2	TGTGCCAGCAGTGATGAGGAAGGCCTCGGTGGCTACACCTTC	CASSDEEGLGGYTF
TRBV5-1	15	NA	NA	TRBJ2-7	TGCGCCATCCTCAGGGGGATCGGGGGATCCTACGAGCAGTACTTC	CAILRGIGGSYEQYF
TRBV9	14	TRBD1	NA	TRBJ1-2	TGTGCCAGCAGCACTACAGGGGTCCCCTATGGCTACACCTTC	CASSTTGVPYGYTF
TRBV28	12	NA	few	TRBJ2-7	TGTGCCAGCAGTTTAAGAGGATACGAGCAGTACTTC	CASSLRGYEQYF
TRBV14	14	NA	NA	TRBJ1-3	TGTGCCAGCAGCCAAGAACTCCCCCGAAACACCATATATTTT	CASSQELPRNTIYF
TRBV19	15	TRBD1	NA	TRBJ2-7	TGTGCCAGTAGTATATACGGACAGGGCCCCTACGAGCAGTACTTC	CASSIYGQGPYEQYF
TRBV4-2	15	TRBD2	NA	TRBJ2-1	TGTGCCAGCAGCCAACCGGGAGGGGGTTACAATGAGCAGTTCTTC	CASSQPGGGYNEQFF
TRBV5-1	13	TRBD1	NA	TRBJ2-1	TGCGCCAGCAGTAGCCTTCAGGGGGATGAGCAGTTCTTC	CASSSLQGDEQFF
TRBV28	11	NA	NA	TRBJ1-2	TGTGCCAGCAGTTGGGGGCGCGGCTACACCTTC	CASSWGRGYTF
TRBV2	14	NA	NA	TRBJ2-1	TGTGCCAGCAGTCTAGCGCTATCCTACAATGAGCAGTTCTTC	CASSLALSYNEQFF
TRBV5-6	12	NA	NA	TRBJ2-7	TGTGCCAGCAGCCTCCCCGCCGGGGAGCAGTACTTC	CASSLPAGEQYF
TRBV7-9	17	NA	NA	TRBJ2-5	TGTGCCAGCAGCTTAGCGAGGCAGGGCCCGGCAAGGGAGACCCAGTACTTC	CASSLARQGPARETQYF
TRBV27	15	NA	NA	TRBJ2-7	TGTGCCAGCAGTTTCCGGGACACGATCACCTACGAGCAGTACTTC	CASSFRDTITYEQYF
TRBV6-1	16	NA	NA	TRBJ1-3	TGTGCCAGCAGTGAACAGGGGACTAGCACTGGAAACACCATATATTTT	CASSEQGTSTGNTIYF
TRBV28	14	TRBD1	NA	TRBJ1-6	TGTGCCAGCAGTTTCACGGACAGGGGCAATTCCCTCCACTTT	CASSFTDRGNSLHF
TRBV7-3	14	TRBD2	NA	TRBJ2-1	TGTGCCAGCAGCCGTGCGCACGGGGGGGCTGAGCAGTTCTTC	CASSRAHGGAEQFF
TRBV14	15	NA	once	TRBJ1-4	TGTGCCAGCAGCAATCGACTTGGAACTAATGAAAAACTGTTTTTT	CASSNRLGTNEKLFF
TRBV6-1	14	NA	NA	TRBJ1-6	TGTGCCAGCCAACAGGGTTCTTATAATTCACCCCTCCACTTT	CASQQGSYNSPLHF
TRBV2	15	NA	NA	TRBJ2-1	TGTGCCAGCTCGGTGGAAGGGGGATCCTACAATGAGCAGTTCTTC	CASSVEGGSYNEQFF
TRBV7-9	14	NA	NA	TRBJ1-4	TGTGCCAGCAGCTTAGGGAGGATCAATGAAAAACTGTTTTTT	CASSLGRINEKLFF
TRBV11-2	17	NA	NA	TRBJ2-3	TGTGCCAGCAGCTTATTCCTCGGAGTTCCTAGCACAGATACGCAGTATTTT	CASSLFLGVPSTDTQYF
TRBV19	13	NA	NA	TRBJ2-1	TGTGCCAGTAGTATGAGGAGGGCCAATGAGCAGTTCTTC	CASSMRRANEQFF
TRBV5-1	13	TRBD1	NA	TRBJ1-5	TGCGCCAGCAGAGACAGGGATAATCAGCCCCAGCATTTT	CASRDRDNQPQHF
TRBV27	12	NA	NA	TRBJ2-3	TGTGCCAGCAGTTGGAGGTCAGATACGCAGTATTTT	CASSWRSDTQYF
TRBV5-1	14	NA	NA	TRBJ2-1	TGCGCCAGCAGCTTACAGGACTCCTACAATGAGCAGTTCTTC	CASSLQDSYNEQFF
TRBV11-3	17	NA	NA	TRBJ1-1	TGTGCCAGCCGCCTACAAGGGGGACCAAACCTGGGCACTGAAGCTTTCTTT	CASRLQGGPNLGTEAFF
TRBV7-9	14	NA	NA	TRBJ1-5	TGTGCCAGCAGCTTAGGCGGGTTCGACCAGCCCCAGCATTTT	CASSLGGFDQPQHF
TRBV27	14	NA	NA	TRBJ1-1	TGTGCCAGCAGCCGCAGGGCAAAGAACACTGAAGCTTTCTTT	CASSRRAKNTEAFF
TRBV18	15	TRBD1	NA	TRBJ2-3	TGTGCCAGCTCACTAGGACAGGGACCCACAGATACGCAGTATTTT	CASSLGQGPTDTQYF
TRBV5-1	14	TRBD1	NA	TRBJ2-1	TGCGCCAGCAGCCCAAGGACAGGGTTGAATGAGCAGTTCTTC	CASSPRTGLNEQFF
TRBV5-4	13	TRBD1	NA	TRBJ1-1	TGTGCCAGCAGCTGGGACAGCAACACTGAAGCTTTCTTT	CASSWDSNTEAFF
TRBV2	14	NA	NA	TRBJ1-4	TGTGCCAGCAGTGTTCCGGGGTTCGGGGAAAAACTGTTTTTT	CASSVPGFGEKLFF
TRBV4-1	17	TRBD1	NA	TRBJ2-1	TGCGCCAGCAGCCAAATGCCGGGACAGGGGGTTTCCAATGAGCAGTTCTTC	CASSQMPGQGVSNEQFF
TRBV18	14	TRBD2	NA	TRBJ2-1	TGTGCCAGCTCACCAGGGACTAGCGTCTATGAGCAGTTCTTC	CASSPGTSVYEQFF
TRBV10-3	14	TRBD1	NA	TRBJ1-2	TGTGCCATCAGTGATGGACAGGGTGGGTATGGCTACACCTTC	CAISDGQGGYGYTF
TRBV2	14	TRBD1	NA	TRBJ1-1	TGTGCCAGCAGTTTGACAGGGTTGAACACTGAAGCTTTCTTT	CASSLTGLNTEAFF
TRBV28	13	NA	NA	TRBJ2-1	TGTGCCAGCAGTTTAAGACTCCCCAAGGAGCAGTTCTTC	CASSLRLPKEQFF
TRBV30	14	TRBD1	few	TRBJ1-2	TGTGCCTGGAGACTGGCAGGGGGCGTAACGGGCTACACCTTC	CAWRLAGGVTGYTF
TRBV11-3	15	NA	NA	TRBJ2-1	TGTGCCAGCTCGGCTGACGGGGTCTCCTACAATGAGCAGTTCTTC	CASSADGVSYNEQFF
TRBV10-2	12	NA	few	TRBJ2-2	TGCGCCAGCAGTGGAGGGCCCGGGGAGCTGTTTTTT	CASSGGPGELFF
TRBV11-1	17	TRBD2	once	TRBJ2-2	TGTGCCAGCAGCCGAAGGCAACTAGCGCTAAACACCGGGGAGCTGTTTTTT	CASSRRQLALNTGELFF
TRBV29-1	12	NA	NA	TRBJ2-7	TGCAGCGTTGGGCCCAACTACTACGAGCAGTACTTC	CSVGPNYYEQYF
TRBV6-5	15	TRBD1	NA	TRBJ1-1	TGTGCCAGCAGGTTGAACCGGGACAGAAACACTGAAGCTTTCTTT	CASRLNRDRNTEAFF
TRBV7-9	15	NA	NA	TRBJ2-7	TGTGCCAGCAGCAGCTCCAATAAGGGGGTCAACGAGCAGTACTTC	CASSSSNKGVNEQYF
TRBV5-4	15	NA	NA	TRBJ1-2	TGTGCCAGCAGCTTGGCGGGGGGCGCAGGTGATGGCTACACCTTC	CASSLAGGAGDGYTF
TRBV7-3	13	NA	NA	TRBJ1-1	TGTGCCAGCAGCTCCCCGGGGAAGGCTGAAGCTTTCTTT	CASSSPGKAEAFF
TRBV19	16	TRBD1	NA	TRBJ1-2	TGTGCCAGTAGTACCTGGACAGGGGGTCGGAACTATGGCTACACCTTC	CASSTWTGGRNYGYTF
TRBV6-5	14	NA	NA	TRBJ2-7	TGTGCCAGCAGTTACCCCGGGACTCCCTACGAGCAGTACTTC	CASSYPGTPYEQYF
TRBV5-4	15	TRBD1	NA	TRBJ1-2	TGTGCCAGCAGCCCAGGGACAGAATCTAACTATGGCTACACCTTC	CASSPGTESNYGYTF
TRBV5-1	15	NA	once	TRBJ1-5	TGCGCCAGCAGCTTGGTTCGGGTAGGCAATCAGCCCCAGCATTTT	CASSLVRVGNQPQHF
TRBV6-6	11	NA	few	TRBJ2-7	TGTGCCAGCAGACAAACCTACGAGCAGTACTTC	CASRQTYEQYF
TRBV5-1	18	TRBD2	NA	TRBJ2-3	TGCGCCAGCAGCTGGGGGACTAGCGGGAGGAGGGGCACAGATACGCAGTATTTT	CASSWGTSGRRGTDTQYF
TRBV6-5	13	NA	once	TRBJ1-3	TGTGCCACCTCAGACTCCGTAGGAAACACCATATATTTT	CATSDSVGNTIYF
TRBV28	13	TRBD2	NA	TRBJ2-5	TGTGCCAGCTTAGCGGGTTTCCAAGAGACCCAGTACTTC	CASLAGFQETQYF
TRBV27	15	TRBD1	NA	TRBJ2-7	TGTGCCAGCAGTTTTTCCGGACAGGTGAACTACGAGCAGTACTTC	CASSFSGQVNYEQYF